One and the same sample provided the 27 T cell receptor beta chains below, sequenced in a study of blood T cell repertoires in COVID-19. Sequencing was performed with immunoSEQ multiplex PCR; in TCRdb, only in-frame clones are kept and a portion is missing. The table records approximately 150,000 clones, more than 80% of them present only once. Specimen: peripheral blood. The receptors shown here come from a human donor in a cohort sampled during active COVID-19.

The chain uses TRBV6-6 and TRBJ1-2; 7 bases map to TRBD1. J was trimmed by 8 bases and V by 5 bases; bases with no gene match: 14. CDR1 and CDR2 from the germline V gene are MNHNY and SVGAGI (reference sequence). The CDR3 has 15 residues. DNA for the CDR3: TGTGCCAGCAGTCAACGACAGCAGACAGGGACCGGCTACACCTTC. This translates into CASSQRQQTGTGYTF.

The chain couples TRBV19 to TRBJ1-5; 9 bases align to TRBD1. Germline-derived CDR1 and CDR2 are LNHDA and SQIVND (reference sequence). This CDR3 comprises 17 residues. This CDR3 is CASHGTGNFYSNQPQHF. In DNA form, the CDR3 reads TGTGCTTCTCACGGGACAGGGAACTTTTATAGCAATCAGCCCCAGCATTTT.

J is TRBJ1-2 and V is TRBV7-9; the D gene is possibly TRBD1 (6 bases). Trimming removed 1 base at V and 6 bases at J, with 12 bases between. Germline CDR1 reads SEHNR; CDR2 reads FQNEAQ (reference sequence). CDR3 length: 14 amino acids. The CDR3 nucleotides are TGTGCCAGCAGCTTAGTGGGCAGGGGAAATGGCTACACCTTC. It translates to CASSLVGRGNGYTF.

The chain links TRBV10-2 to TRBJ1-2, with TRBD1 matching 8 bases. The CDR3 is 15 residues long. The V gene's germline CDR1 is WSHSY and CDR2 SAAADI. Trimming took 2 bases from V and 4 from J; bases not matched to a gene: 6. CDR3 coding DNA: TGCGCCAGCAGTGAGACCGGGACAGGACGCTATGGCTACACCTTC. It translates to CASSETGTGRYGYTF.

The chain couples TRBV10-3 to TRBJ2-7; D perhaps matches TRBD2 (5 bases). Between the trimmed V and J ends, which lost 0 bases and 3 bases, there was a span of 15 bases. The CDR3 covers 16 residues. Germline V CDR1 and CDR2: ENHRY, SYGVKD. CDR3 loop: CAISESRGGPSYEQYF. The DNA of the CDR3 is TGTGCCATCAGTGAGTCTCGCGGCGGGCCCAGCTACGAGCAGTACTTC.

This chain uses TRBV19 with TRBJ2-5, with 8 bases fitting TRBD2. CDR3 size: 13 residues. Per germline, CDR1 LNHDA and CDR2 SQIVND (reference sequence). Losses at the gene ends were 7 bases for V and 4 bases for J; bases not matched to a gene: 5. Written as DNA, the CDR3 is TGTGCCAGTACCCGGGGGGGGGCAGAGACCCAGTACTTC. Translating gives CASTRGGAETQYF. The full variable domain, in which reference TRBV19 and TRBJ2-5 provide the parts outside the CDR3, is DGGITQSPKYLFRKEGQNVTLSCEQNLNHDAMYWYRQDPGQGLRLIYYSQIVNDFQKGDIAEGYSVSREKKESFPLTVTSAQKNPTAFYLCASTRGGAETQYFGPGTRLLVL.

CDR3 nucleotide sequence: TGTGCCTGCACCTCCGGACAGCCTGTGGTTCGGGGGCCCCAGCATTTT. The encoded protein is CACTSGQPVVRGPQHF. This sequence joins TRBV30 and TRBJ1-5; D perhaps matches TRBD1 (6 bases). There are 16 residues in the CDR3. CDR1 GTSNPN and CDR2 SVGIG come from the germline V gene (reference sequence). Trimming removed 6 bases at V and 9 bases at J, with 27 bases between.

In its sample, this clone was seen a few times. The CDR3 region has the DNA TGTGCCAGTAGCACCGGGACACTCTATAGCAATCAGCCCCAGCATTTT. Translating gives CASSTGTLYSNQPQHF. This rearrangement joins TRBV19 to TRBJ1-5; perhaps TRBD1 as D (6 bases). Germline loops: CDR1 LNHDA, CDR2 SQIVND (reference sequence). This CDR3 has 16 amino acids. Trimming shortened V by 6 bases and J by 0 bases, and 15 bases separated the two germline ends.

The chain uses TRBV10-2 and TRBJ2-3; 7 bases are shared with TRBD2. The CDR3 has 16 residues. V lost 3 bases to trimming and J lost 2 bases; unmatched junction nucleotides: 8. CDR1 is WSHSY and CDR2 is SAAADI in the germline V gene. The CDR3 loop is CASSESLAENTDTQYF. CDR3 coding DNA: TGCGCCAGCAGTGAATCGCTAGCGGAAAACACAGATACGCAGTATTTT.

This chain connects TRBV7-2 to TRBJ2-3; D call uncertain. The CDR3 is 14 amino acids. Per germline, CDR1 SGHTA and CDR2 FQGNSA. Trimming shortened V by 1 base and J by 2 bases, and 7 bases separated the two germline ends. DNA of the CDR3: TGTGCCAGCAGCTTAGGAGATTACACAGATACGCAGTATTTT. Translating it yields CASSLGDYTDTQYF.

The gene calls are TRBV21-1 and TRBJ2-1; the table's D call TRBD1 went unverified against the DNA. TRBV21-1 corresponds to a pseudogene. There are 17 residues in the CDR3. CDR3 residues: CASSKPPGGPSYNEQFF. The CDR3 bases are TGTGCCAGCAGCAAGCCCCCAGGGGGACCCTCCTACAATGAGCAGTTCTTC.

This clone was observed once. The rearrangement links TRBV11-2 to TRBJ2-7; 9 nucleotides align to TRBD2. V lost 2 bases to trimming and J lost 3 bases; unmatched junction nucleotides: 8. The CDR3 consists of 16 residues. CDR1 is SGHAT and CDR2 is FQNNGV in the germline V gene. CDR3 bases: TGTGCCAGCAGCTTACGGAGTGGCGGGAGGGACTACGAGCAGTACTTC. This encodes CASSLRSGGRDYEQYF.

J is TRBJ1-1 and V is TRBV4-3, with D unresolved. The CDR3 runs to 16 residues. CDR1 and CDR2 from the germline V gene are LGHNA and YSLEER. Trimming left V 0 bases short and J 4 bases short, with 15 bases between. In DNA form, the CDR3 reads TGCGCCAGCAGCCAAGATGGGTTGGCGGGGATCACTGAAGCTTTCTTT. It translates to CASSQDGLAGITEAFF.

This clone was seen a single time. V usage is TRBV27 and J usage is TRBJ2-3; D might be TRBD1 (6 bases). The CDR3 totals 16 residues. Trimming left V 8 bases short and J 5 bases short, with 23 bases between. In germline, CDR1 is MNHEY, CDR2 SMNVEV (reference sequence). The CDR3 DNA follows: TGTGCCAGCTCCTTATCAGCGGCAGGGGTTAAAGATACGCAGTATTTT. This gives the protein CASSLSAAGVKDTQYF.

J is TRBJ2-7 and V is TRBV5-5; weak D call: TRBD2 (6 bases). Germline V gene lookup returns CDR1 SGHKS and CDR2 YYEKEE (reference sequence). The V and J ends lost 0 bases and 3 bases respectively, with 13 bases between them. The CDR3 extends over 15 amino acids. CDR3 in amino acids: CASSLAGLMSYEQYF. CDR3 bases: TGTGCCAGCAGCTTGGCCGGACTAATGAGCTACGAGCAGTACTTC.

The rearrangement uses TRBV6-2 or TRBV6-3 and TRBJ1-5, with no clear D. Germline CDR1 is MNHEY and CDR2 is SVGEGT. The CDR3 covers 14 residues. V lost 2 bases and J lost 4, with 9 bases in between. The CDR3 protein is CASSYDDTNQPQHF. The CDR3 bases are TGTGCCAGCAGTTACGATGACACTAATCAGCCCCAGCATTTT.

The rearrangement links TRBV21-1 to TRBJ1-5. TRBV21-1 is described as a pseudogene. The CDR3 sequence is 18 residues long. The DNA of the CDR3 is TGTGCCAGCAGGAAACGTACTTTGGGGGGGGCCAGCAATCAGCCCCAGCATTTT. Protein: CASRKRTLGGASNQPQHF.

The chain uses TRBV2 and TRBJ1-5; 10 bases fit TRBD1. CDR1 SNHLY and CDR2 FYNNEI come from the germline V gene. CDR3 length: 15 residues. With V trimmed by 5 bases and J by 6 bases, 7 bases remained unmatched. Here the CDR3 reads CASSRDRGNGQPQHF. As DNA, the CDR3 is TGTGCCAGCAGTCGGGACAGGGGAAACGGTCAGCCCCAGCATTTT.

This sequence joins TRBV6-5 and TRBJ1-1, with D hard to call. V was cut by 5 bases and J by 4 bases, with 11 bases left in between. There are 13 residues in the CDR3. The germline V gene has CDR1 MNHEY and CDR2 SVGAGI. Here the CDR3 DNA reads TGTGCCAGCAGTAGAAGAGGGAGCACTGAAGCTTTCTTT. Protein product: CASSRRGSTEAFF.

The chain recombines TRBV7-8 with TRBJ2-5; tentatively, D is TRBD1 (5 bases). V shed 0 bases and J shed 5 bases, with 16 bases lying between them. The germline V gene encodes CDR1 SGHVS and CDR2 FQNEAQ. The CDR3 runs 16 residues. The CDR3 region has the DNA TGTGCCAGCAGCTTAGCGAATTCACAGGTTGTCGAGACCCAGTACTTC. This gives the protein CASSLANSQVVETQYF. The full variable domain, with the rest looked up from reference TRBV7-8 and TRBJ2-5, is GAGVSQSPRYKVAKRGQDVALRCDPISGHVSLFWYQQALGQGPEFLTYFQNEAQLDKSGLPSDRFFAERPEGSVSTLKIQRTQQEDSAVYLCASSLANSQVVETQYFGPGTRLLVL.

The chain carries TRBV6-6 and TRBJ2-3, with D possibly being TRBD2 (6 bases). This CDR3 region has 17 residues. Looked up from germline, CDR1 is MNHNY and CDR2 is SVGAGI (reference sequence). The ends were cut back, 5 bases at V and 0 bases at J, with 18 bases in the middle. CDR3 loop: CASSQYRDFASTDTQYF. CDR3 in DNA: TGTGCCAGCAGTCAATACCGGGACTTCGCTAGCACAGATACGCAGTATTTT.

The genes are TRBV5-8 and TRBJ1-5; D perhaps matches TRBD1 (5 bases). Per the germline V gene, CDR1 is SGHTS and CDR2 is YDEGEE. The CDR3 spans 16 residues. Trimming removed 7 bases at V and 2 bases at J, with 19 bases between. The CDR3 sequence: CASGVRGVLGNQPQHF. The CDR3, as DNA: TGTGCCAGCGGGGTGCGGGGGGTTCTGGGCAATCAGCCCCAGCATTTT.

The J gene is TRBJ1-2, the V gene TRBV9; no clear D gene. Trimming removed 4 bases at V and 6 bases at J, with 10 bases between. The CDR3 loop spans 12 amino acids. The germline V gene has CDR1 SGDLS and CDR2 YYNGEE. In DNA form, the CDR3 reads TGTGCCAGCAGCACGAGATTGGATGGCTACACCTTC. Protein: CASSTRLDGYTF. The full variable domain, with the rest looked up from reference TRBV9 and TRBJ1-2, is DSGVTQTPKHLITATGQRVTLRCSPRSGDLSVYWYQQSLDQGLQFLIQYYNGEERAKGNILERFSAQQFPDLHSELNLSSLELGDSALYFCASSTRLDGYTFGSGTRLTVV.

The chain combines TRBV6-5 with TRBJ1-3; TRBD1 is a possible D gene (6 bases). CDR3 length: 14 amino acids. V was pared by 6 bases and J by 0 bases, with 9 bases between. Germline values: CDR1 MNHEY, CDR2 SVGAGI. The CDR3 DNA sequence: TGTGCCAGCAGCCTGGGACACTCTGGAAACACCATATATTTT. This translates into CASSLGHSGNTIYF.

A few counts support this clone. The rearrangement joins TRBV27 to TRBJ1-3, with D tentatively TRBD1 (5 bases). The V gene's germline CDR1 is MNHEY and CDR2 SMNVEV (reference sequence). The CDR3 is made up of 15 amino acids. With 6 bases removed from V and 4 bases from J, the gap between germline ends came to 16 bases. CDR3 in DNA: TGTGCCAGCAGCAAATCGGGGGGTCACGGAAACACCATATATTTT. Its protein product is CASSKSGGHGNTIYF.

The chain carries TRBV29-1 and TRBJ1-1; TRBD1 aligns across 7 bases. Germline lookup yields CDR1 SQVTM and CDR2 ANQGSEA. V was clipped by 7 bases and J by 7 bases; unmatched bases: 3. The CDR3 length is 10 residues. CDR3 nucleotide sequence: TGCAGCGCTGGGGACAGTGAAGCTTTCTTT. It translates to CSAGDSEAFF. Drawing the rest from reference TRBV29-1 and TRBJ1-1, the complete variable domain is SAVISQKPSRDICQRGTSLTIQCQVDSQVTMMFWYRQQPGQSLTLIATANQGSEATYESGFVIDKFPISRPNLTFSTLTVSNMSPEDSSIYLCSAGDSEAFFGQGTRLTVV.

This rearrangement joins TRBV7-3 to TRBJ2-5; tentative D call: TRBD2 (5 bases). Deletions cut 5 bases from V and 3 bases from J, with 10 bases between. This CDR3 region has 13 residues. Germline V lookup: CDR1 SGHTA, CDR2 FQGTGA. The CDR3 DNA sequence: TGTGCCAGCAGCAGGGAGAGGGAAGAGACCCAGTACTTC. Its protein product is CASSREREETQYF.